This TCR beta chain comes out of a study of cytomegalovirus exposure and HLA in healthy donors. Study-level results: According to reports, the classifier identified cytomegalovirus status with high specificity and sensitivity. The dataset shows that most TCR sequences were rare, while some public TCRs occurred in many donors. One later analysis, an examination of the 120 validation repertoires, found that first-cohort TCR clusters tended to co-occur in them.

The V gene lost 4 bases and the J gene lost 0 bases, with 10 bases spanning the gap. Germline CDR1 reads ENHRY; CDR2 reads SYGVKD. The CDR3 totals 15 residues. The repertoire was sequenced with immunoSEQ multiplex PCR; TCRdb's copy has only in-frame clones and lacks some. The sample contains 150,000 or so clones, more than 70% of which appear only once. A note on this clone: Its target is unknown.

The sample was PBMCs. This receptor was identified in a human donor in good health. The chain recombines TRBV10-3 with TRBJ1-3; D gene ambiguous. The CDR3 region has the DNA TGTGCCATCAGTGGAGTACTTAGCTCTGGAAACACCATATATTTT. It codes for CAISGVLSSGNTIYF.